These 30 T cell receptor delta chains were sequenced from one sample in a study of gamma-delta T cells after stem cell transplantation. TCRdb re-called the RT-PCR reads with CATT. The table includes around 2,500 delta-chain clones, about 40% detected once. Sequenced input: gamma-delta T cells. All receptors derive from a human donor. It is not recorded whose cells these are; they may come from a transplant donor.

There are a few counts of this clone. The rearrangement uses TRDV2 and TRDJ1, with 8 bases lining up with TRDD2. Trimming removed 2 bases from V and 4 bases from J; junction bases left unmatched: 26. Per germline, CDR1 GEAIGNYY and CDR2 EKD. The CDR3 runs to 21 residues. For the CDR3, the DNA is TGTGCCTGTGACAGTCTTCCTACATTACGAGTTTTCGAGGGGGACAACGATAAACTCATCTTT. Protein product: CACDSLPTLRVFEGDNDKLIF.

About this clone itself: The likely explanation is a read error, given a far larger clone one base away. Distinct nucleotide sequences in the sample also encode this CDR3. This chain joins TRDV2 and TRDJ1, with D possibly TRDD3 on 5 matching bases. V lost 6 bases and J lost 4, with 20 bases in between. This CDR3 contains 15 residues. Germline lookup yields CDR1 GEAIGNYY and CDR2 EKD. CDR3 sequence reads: CACLNLLENRDKLIF. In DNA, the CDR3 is TGTGCCTGTCTAAATCTACTGGAGAACCGCGATAAACTCATCTTT.

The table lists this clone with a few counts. The CDR3 sequence: CALGGPGFLRGIRDVDKLIF. For the CDR3, the DNA is TGTGCTCTTGGGGGGCCCGGATTCCTACGGGGGATACGCGACGTTGATAAACTCATCTTT. The gene calls are TRDV1 and TRDJ1, with TRDD3 matching 10 bases. This CDR3 is built from 20 residues. V lost 4 bases, J lost 5 bases, and 22 bases stayed unmatched. CDR1 and CDR2 (germline): TSWWSYY, QGS.

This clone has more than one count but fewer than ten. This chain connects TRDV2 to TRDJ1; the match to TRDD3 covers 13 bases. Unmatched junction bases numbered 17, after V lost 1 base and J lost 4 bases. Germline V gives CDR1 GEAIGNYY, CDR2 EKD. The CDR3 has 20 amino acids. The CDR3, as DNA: TGTGCCTGTGACACATTGACTCGAGGTGTACTGGGGGATACGGACGATAAACTCATCTTT. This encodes CACDTLTRGVLGDTDDKLIF.

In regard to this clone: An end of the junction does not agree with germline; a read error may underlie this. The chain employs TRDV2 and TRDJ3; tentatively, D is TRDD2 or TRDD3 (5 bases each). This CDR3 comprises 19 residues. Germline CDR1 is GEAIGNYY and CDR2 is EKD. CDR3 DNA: TGTGCCTGTGACGAGACTGCGCCAGCTGGTTCCTGGGACACCCTACAGATGTTTTTC. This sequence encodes CACDETAPAGSWDTLQMFF.

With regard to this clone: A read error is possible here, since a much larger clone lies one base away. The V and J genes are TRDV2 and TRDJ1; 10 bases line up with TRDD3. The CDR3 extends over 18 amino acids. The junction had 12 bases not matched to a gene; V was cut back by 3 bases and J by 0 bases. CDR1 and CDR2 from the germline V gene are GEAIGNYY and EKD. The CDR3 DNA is TGTGCCTGTGACCACGTACTGGGGGATGCGCGTAACACCGATAAACTCATCTTT. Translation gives CACDHVLGDARNTDKLIF.

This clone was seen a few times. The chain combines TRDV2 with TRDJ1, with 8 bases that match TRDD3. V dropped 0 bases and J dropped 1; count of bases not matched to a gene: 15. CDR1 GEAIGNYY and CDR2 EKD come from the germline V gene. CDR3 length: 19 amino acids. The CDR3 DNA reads TGTGCCTGTGACACCGTACTGGGGGCATCCTCGGGGATCACCGATAAACTCATCTTT. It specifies CACDTVLGASSGITDKLIF.

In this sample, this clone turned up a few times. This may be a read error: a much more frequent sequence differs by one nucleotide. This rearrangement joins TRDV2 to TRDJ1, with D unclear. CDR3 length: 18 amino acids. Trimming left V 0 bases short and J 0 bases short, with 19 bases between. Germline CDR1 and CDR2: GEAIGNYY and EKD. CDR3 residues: CACDTVSIMVSNTDKLIF. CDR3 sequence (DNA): TGTGCCTGTGACACCGTTAGCATTATGGTGAGCAACACCGATAAACTCATCTTT.

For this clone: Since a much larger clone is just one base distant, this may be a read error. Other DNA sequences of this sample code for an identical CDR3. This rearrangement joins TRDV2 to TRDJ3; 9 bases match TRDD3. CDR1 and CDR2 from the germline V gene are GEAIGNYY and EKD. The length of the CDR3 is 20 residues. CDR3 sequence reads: CACDRILTGGPSWDTRQMFF. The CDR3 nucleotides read TGTGCCTGTGACCGAATCCTTACTGGGGGACCCTCCTGGGACACCCGACAAATGTTTTTC.

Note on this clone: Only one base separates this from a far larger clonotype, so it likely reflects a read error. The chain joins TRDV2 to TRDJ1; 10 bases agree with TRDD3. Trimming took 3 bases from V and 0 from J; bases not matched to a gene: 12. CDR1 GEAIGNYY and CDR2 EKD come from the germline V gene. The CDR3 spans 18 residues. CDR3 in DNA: TGTGCCTGTGACCCCCTCTATACTGGGGGATCCTACACCGATAAACTCATCTTT. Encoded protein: CACDPLYTGGSYTDKLIF.

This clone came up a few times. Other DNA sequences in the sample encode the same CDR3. CDR3 nucleotides: TGTGCCTGTGACACCCTTCCTAGCCTGGGGATATCATCGTCTAAACTCATCTTT. Translation: CACDTLPSLGISSSKLIF. The chain joins TRDV2 to TRDJ1; TRDD2 or TRDD3 may be the D gene (7 bases each). V was cut by 0 bases and J by 7 bases, with 26 bases left in between. This CDR3 contains 18 residues. Germline V gene data show CDR1 as GEAIGNYY and CDR2 as EKD.

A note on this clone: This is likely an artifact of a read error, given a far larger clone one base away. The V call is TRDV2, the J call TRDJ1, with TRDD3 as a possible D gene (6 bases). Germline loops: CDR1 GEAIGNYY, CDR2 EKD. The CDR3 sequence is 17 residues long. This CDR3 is CACDTVEGYKGTDRLIF. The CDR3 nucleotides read TGTGCCTGTGACACCGTCGAGGGATATAAAGGCACCGATAGACTCATCTTT.

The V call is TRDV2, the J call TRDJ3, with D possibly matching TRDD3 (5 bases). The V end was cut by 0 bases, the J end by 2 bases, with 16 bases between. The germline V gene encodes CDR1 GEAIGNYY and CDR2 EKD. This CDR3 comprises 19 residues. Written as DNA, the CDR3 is TGTGCCTGTGACACCGCTGGGACGCAGGGGACCTGGGACACCCGACAGATGTTTTTC. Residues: CACDTAGTQGTWDTRQMFF.

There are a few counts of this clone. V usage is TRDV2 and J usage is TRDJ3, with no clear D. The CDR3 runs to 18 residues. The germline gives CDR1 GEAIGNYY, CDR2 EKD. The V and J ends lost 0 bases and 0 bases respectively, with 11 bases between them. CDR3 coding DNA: TGTGCCTGTGACACCGCAGGGCAAAGCTCCTGGGACACCCGACAGATGTTTTTC. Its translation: CACDTAGQSSWDTRQMFF.

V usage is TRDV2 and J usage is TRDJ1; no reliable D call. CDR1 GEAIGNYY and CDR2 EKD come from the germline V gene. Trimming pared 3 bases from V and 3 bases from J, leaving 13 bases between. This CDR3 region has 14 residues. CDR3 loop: CACDPLKGADKLIF. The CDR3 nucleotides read TGTGCCTGTGACCCCCTAAAGGGCGCCGATAAACTCATCTTT.

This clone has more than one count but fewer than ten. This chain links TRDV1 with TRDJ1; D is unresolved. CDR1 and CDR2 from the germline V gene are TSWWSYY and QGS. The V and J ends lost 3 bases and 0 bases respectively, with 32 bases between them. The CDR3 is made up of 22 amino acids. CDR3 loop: CALGDLRLVWFDTPDYTDKLIF. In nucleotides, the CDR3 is TGTGCTCTTGGGGACTTACGGCTGGTTTGGTTTGACACTCCCGACTACACCGATAAACTCATCTTT.

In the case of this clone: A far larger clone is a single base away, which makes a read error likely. CDR3 in amino acids: CACDTLGETPLKRQLIF. The DNA for the CDR3 is TGTGCCTGTGACACGCTGGGGGAGACCCCCCTAAAAAGGCAACTCATCTTT. This chain connects TRDV2 to TRDJ1; TRDD3 matches at 8 bases. CDR3 size: 17 residues. CDR1 is GEAIGNYY and CDR2 is EKD in the germline V gene. V was clipped by 1 base and J by 9 bases; unmatched bases: 18.

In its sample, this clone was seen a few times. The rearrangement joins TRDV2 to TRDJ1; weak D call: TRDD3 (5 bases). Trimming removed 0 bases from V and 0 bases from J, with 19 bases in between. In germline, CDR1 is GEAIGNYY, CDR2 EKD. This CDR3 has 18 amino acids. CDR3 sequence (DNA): TGTGCCTGTGACACCCCCTGGGACCTGAGGGCTTACACCGATAAACTCATCTTT. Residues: CACDTPWDLRAYTDKLIF.

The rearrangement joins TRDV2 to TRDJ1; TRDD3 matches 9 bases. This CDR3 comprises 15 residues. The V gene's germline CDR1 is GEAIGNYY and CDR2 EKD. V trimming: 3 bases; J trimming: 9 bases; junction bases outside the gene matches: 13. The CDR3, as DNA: TGTGCCTGTGACTATACTGGGGGACCGCGTATAGAACTCATCTTT. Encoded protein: CACDYTGGPRIELIF.

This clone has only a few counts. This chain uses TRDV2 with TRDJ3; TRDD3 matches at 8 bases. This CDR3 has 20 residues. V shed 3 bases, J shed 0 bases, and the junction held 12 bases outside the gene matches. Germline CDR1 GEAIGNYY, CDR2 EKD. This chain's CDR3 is CACDRLNWGRSSWDTRQMFF. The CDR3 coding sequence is TGTGCCTGTGACCGGCTCAACTGGGGGCGAAGCTCCTGGGACACCCGACAGATGTTTTTC.

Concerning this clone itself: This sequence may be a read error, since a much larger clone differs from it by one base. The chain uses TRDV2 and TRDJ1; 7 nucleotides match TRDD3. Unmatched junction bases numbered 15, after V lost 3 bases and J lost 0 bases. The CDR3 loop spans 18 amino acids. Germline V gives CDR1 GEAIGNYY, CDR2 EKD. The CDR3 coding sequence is TGTGCCTGTGACCCAGTGTCTCGGGGATATGGGTACACCGATAAACTCATCTTT. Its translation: CACDPVSRGYGYTDKLIF.

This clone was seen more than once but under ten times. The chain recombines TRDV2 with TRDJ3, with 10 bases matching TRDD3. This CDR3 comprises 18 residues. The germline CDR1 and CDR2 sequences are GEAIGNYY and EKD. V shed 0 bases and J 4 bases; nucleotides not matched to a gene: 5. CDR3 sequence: CACDTAGDTTWDTRQMFF. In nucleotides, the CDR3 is TGTGCCTGTGACACCGCGGGGGATACGACGTGGGACACCCGACAGATGTTTTTC.

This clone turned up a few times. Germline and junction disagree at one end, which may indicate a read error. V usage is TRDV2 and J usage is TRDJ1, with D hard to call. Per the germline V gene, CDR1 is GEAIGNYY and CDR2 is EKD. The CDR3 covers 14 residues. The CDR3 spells CACDLLTYTDKPIF. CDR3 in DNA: TGTGCCTGTGATCTCCTCACGTACACCGATAAACCCATCTTT.

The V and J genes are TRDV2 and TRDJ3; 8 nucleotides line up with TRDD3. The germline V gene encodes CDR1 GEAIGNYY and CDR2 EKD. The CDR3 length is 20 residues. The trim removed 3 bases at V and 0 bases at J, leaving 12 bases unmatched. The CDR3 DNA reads TGTGCCTGTGACTCCGCACTGGGGGGTCGAAGCTCCTGGGACACCCGACAGATGTTTTTC. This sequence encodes CACDSALGGRSSWDTRQMFF.

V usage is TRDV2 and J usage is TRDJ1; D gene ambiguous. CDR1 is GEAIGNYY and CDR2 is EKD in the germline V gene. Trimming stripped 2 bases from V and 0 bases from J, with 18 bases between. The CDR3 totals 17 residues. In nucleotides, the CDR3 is TGTGCCTGTGACAATATACTGAGGGAAAGGTACACCGATAAACTCATCTTT. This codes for CACDNILRERYTDKLIF.

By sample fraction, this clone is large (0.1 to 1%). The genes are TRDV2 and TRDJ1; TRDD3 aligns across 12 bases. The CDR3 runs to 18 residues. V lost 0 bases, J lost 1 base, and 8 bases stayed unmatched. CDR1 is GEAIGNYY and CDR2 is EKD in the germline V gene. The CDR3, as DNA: TGTGCCTGTGACACCGTCGGACTGGGGGATACTGGCACCGATAAACTCATCTTT. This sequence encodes CACDTVGLGDTGTDKLIF.

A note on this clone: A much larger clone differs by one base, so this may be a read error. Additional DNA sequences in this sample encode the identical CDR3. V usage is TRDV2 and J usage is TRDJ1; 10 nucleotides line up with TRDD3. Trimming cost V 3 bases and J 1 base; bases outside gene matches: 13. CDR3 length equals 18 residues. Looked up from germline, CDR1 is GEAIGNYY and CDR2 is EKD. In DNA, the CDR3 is TGTGCCTGTGACCCACTCAACCCGGGGGATACGTCCACCGATAAACTCATCTTT. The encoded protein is CACDPLNPGDTSTDKLIF.

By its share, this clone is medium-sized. The CDR3: CACDLLGDTPTDKLIF. In DNA, the CDR3 is TGTGCCTGTGACCTACTGGGGGATACGCCCACCGATAAACTCATCTTT. This chain connects TRDV2 to TRDJ1; 13 bases map to TRDD3. Germline V gene data show CDR1 as GEAIGNYY and CDR2 as EKD. J was trimmed by 1 base and V by 3 bases; bases with no gene match: 4. This CDR3 is 16 amino acids long.

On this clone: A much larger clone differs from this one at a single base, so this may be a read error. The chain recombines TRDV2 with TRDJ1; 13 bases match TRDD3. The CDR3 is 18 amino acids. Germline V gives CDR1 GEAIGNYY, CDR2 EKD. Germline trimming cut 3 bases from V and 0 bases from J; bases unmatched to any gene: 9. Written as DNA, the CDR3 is TGTGCCTGTGACCAACTGGGGGATACGTATCAGTACACCGATAAACTCATCTTT. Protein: CACDQLGDTYQYTDKLIF.

CDR3 loop: CACDKLGEVAYTDKLIF. The CDR3 bases are TGTGCCTGTGACAAGTTGGGGGAAGTAGCGTACACCGATAAACTCATCTTT. The chain carries TRDV2 and TRDJ1, with 7 bases identical to TRDD3. V dropped 2 bases and J dropped 0; count of bases not matched to a gene: 11. Germline CDR1 and CDR2: GEAIGNYY and EKD. This CDR3 is built from 17 residues.